The 10 T cell receptor beta chains presented below share a single source sample, sequenced in a study of blood T cells in healthy people across ages. Alongside a J-beta primer mix, a sample-barcoded 5' primer served in a second PCR lasting roughly 7 to 11 cycles. TCRdb redid the calling of the 5' RACE reads with MiXCR, one entry per CDR3 protein. The top ten clones hold more than 6% of a sample with about 1,500,000 distinct CDR3 sequences, 28% of them seen once. The specimen sequenced was blood. The receptors stem from a woman aged 30 to 39 in good health.

The table lists this clonotype with a few counts. The J gene is TRBJ2-7, the V gene TRBV4-1, with 9 bases matching TRBD2. The germline V gene has CDR1 MGHRA and CDR2 YSYEKL. V shed 3 bases, J shed 2 bases, and the junction held 8 bases outside the gene matches. The CDR3 loop spans 16 amino acids. The CDR3 nucleotides read TGCGCCAGCAGCCAGCGGGGCGGGGGGGCTCCCTACGAGCAGTACTTC. It specifies CASSQRGGGAPYEQYF.

This clonotype was counted many times. The J gene is TRBJ2-5, the V gene TRBV5-6, with D perhaps TRBD1 (5 bases). The CDR3 is 18 amino acids. V shed 5 bases and J shed 2 bases, with 25 bases lying between them. CDR1 is SGHDT and CDR2 is YYEEEE in the germline V gene. The CDR3 DNA reads as TGTGCCAGCAGTCGGAAACAGGTGACAGCCGCCCAACAAGAGACCCAGTACTTC. This encodes CASSRKQVTAAQQETQYF.

The gene calls are TRBV5-4 and TRBJ2-5; the D is unclear. Per the germline V gene, CDR1 is SGHNT and CDR2 is YYREEE (reference sequence). V was cut by 4 bases and J by 5 bases, with 18 bases left in between. CDR3 length equals 15 residues. The CDR3 region has the DNA TGTGCCAGCAGCCCGACCGGGTTAACCCAGGAGACCCAGTACTTC. Its translation: CASSPTGLTQETQYF.

The V and J genes are TRBV20-1 and TRBJ2-7; the D call may be TRBD1 or TRBD2 (6 bases each). The V end lost 6 bases, the J end lost 5 bases, and 17 bases lay between the germline ends. This CDR3 has 13 residues. Looked up from germline, CDR1 is DFQATT and CDR2 is SNEGSKA (reference sequence). CDR3 region: CSAFGGQEDEQYF. The CDR3 DNA sequence: TGCAGTGCCTTCGGGGGCCAGGAGGACGAGCAGTACTTC.

The V and J genes are TRBV6-1 and TRBJ2-5, with 9 positions matching TRBD1. The CDR3 runs 15 residues. The J segment lost 5 bases and the V segment lost 5 bases, leaving 9 bases of the junction unmatched. Germline-derived CDR1 and CDR2 are MNHNS and SASEGT. CDR3 loop: CASSPRTGAPETQYF. The CDR3 DNA is TGTGCCAGCAGTCCCAGGACAGGGGCGCCGGAGACCCAGTACTTC.

The J gene is TRBJ2-1, the V gene TRBV12-3 or TRBV12-4; D could derive from TRBD1 or TRBD2 (5 bases each). CDR3 length: 13 residues. The V gene lost 0 bases and the J gene lost 15 bases, with 15 bases spanning the gap. The CDR3 nucleotides are TGTGCCAGCAGTTTAGCGTCTGGGGCTAGCCGGTTCTTC. Translating gives CASSLASGASRFF.

This clonotype has more than one count but fewer than ten. The chain couples TRBV29-1 to TRBJ1-4; 12 bases are a match to TRBD1. This CDR3 spans 15 amino acids. V was pared by 6 bases and J by 7 bases, with 9 bases of the junction left unmatched. CDR1 SQVTM and CDR2 ANQGSEA come from the germline V gene. The CDR3 reads CSVVGGTGGSEKLFF. In DNA form, the CDR3 reads TGCAGCGTCGTCGGTGGGACAGGGGGCAGTGAAAAACTGTTTTTT.

This clonotype was picked up a small number of times. The chain combines TRBV30 with TRBJ2-7; D is uncertain. CDR3 size: 12 residues. V was clipped by 0 bases and J by 0 bases, with 3 bases between them. Germline CDR1 reads GTSNPN; CDR2 reads SVGIG (reference sequence). The CDR3 DNA follows: TGTGCCTGGAGTGTACTCTCCTACGAGCAGTACTTC. This translates into CAWSVLSYEQYF.

The rearrangement links TRBV5-6 to TRBJ2-7; D is undetermined. The CDR3 totals 14 residues. V was clipped by 2 bases and J by 1 base, with 10 bases between them. Germline V lookup: CDR1 SGHDT, CDR2 YYEEEE. The CDR3 nucleotides read TGTGCCAGCAGCTTTAGTTCCCCATCCTACGAGCAGTACTTC. Protein: CASSFSSPSYEQYF.

This clonotype was picked up a small number of times. V usage is TRBV27 and J usage is TRBJ1-2; the D gene is possibly TRBD1 (6 bases). Trimming took 6 bases from V and 0 from J, leaving 14 bases between them. Germline CDR1 and CDR2: MNHEY and SMNVEV (reference sequence). This CDR3 has 15 amino acids. CDR3 DNA sequence: TGTGCCAGCAGCCCAGGACAGTTATCTAACTATGGCTACACCTTC. Translating gives CASSPGQLSNYGYTF.